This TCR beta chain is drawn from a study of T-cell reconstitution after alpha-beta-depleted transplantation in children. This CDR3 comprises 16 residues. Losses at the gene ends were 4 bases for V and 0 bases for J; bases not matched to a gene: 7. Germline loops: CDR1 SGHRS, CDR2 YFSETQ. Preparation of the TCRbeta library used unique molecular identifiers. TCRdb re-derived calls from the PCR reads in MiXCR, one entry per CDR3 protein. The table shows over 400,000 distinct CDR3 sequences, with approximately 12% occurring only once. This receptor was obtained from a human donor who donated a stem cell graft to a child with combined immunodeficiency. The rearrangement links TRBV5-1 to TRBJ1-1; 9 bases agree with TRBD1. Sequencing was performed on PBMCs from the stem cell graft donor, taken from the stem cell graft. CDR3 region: CASSPRDREMNTEAFF. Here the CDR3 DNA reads TGCGCCAGCAGCCCCCGGGACAGGGAAATGAACACTGAAGCTTTCTTT.